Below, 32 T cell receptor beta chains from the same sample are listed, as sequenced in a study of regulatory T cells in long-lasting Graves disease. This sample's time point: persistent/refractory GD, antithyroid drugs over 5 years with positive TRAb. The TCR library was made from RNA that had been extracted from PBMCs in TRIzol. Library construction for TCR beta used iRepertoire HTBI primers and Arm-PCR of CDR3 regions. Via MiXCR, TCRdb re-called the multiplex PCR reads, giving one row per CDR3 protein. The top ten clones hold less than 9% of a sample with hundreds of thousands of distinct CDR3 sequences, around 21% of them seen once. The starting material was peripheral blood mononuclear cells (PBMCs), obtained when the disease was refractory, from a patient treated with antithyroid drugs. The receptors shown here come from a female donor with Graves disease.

Written as DNA, the CDR3 is TGCGCCAGCAGCCGGGAGAGTCTGAACACTGAAGCTTTCTTT. Amino acids: CASSRESLNTEAFF. This rearrangement joins TRBV4-1 to TRBJ1-1; no clear D. The CDR3 is 14 residues long. Per germline, CDR1 MGHRA and CDR2 YSYEKL. V shed 4 bases and J shed 0 bases, with 9 bases lying between them.

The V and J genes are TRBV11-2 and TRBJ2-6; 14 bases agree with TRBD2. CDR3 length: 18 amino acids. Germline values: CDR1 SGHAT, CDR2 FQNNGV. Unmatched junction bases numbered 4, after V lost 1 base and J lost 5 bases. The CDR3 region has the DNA TGTGCCAGCAGCTTAGGACTAGCGGGAGGGTCCTGGGCCAACGTCCTGACTTTC. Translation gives CASSLGLAGGSWANVLTF.

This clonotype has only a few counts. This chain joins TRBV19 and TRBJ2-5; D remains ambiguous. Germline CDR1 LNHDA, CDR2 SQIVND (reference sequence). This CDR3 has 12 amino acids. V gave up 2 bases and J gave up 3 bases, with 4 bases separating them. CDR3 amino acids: CASSIRKETQYF. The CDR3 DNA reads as TGTGCCAGTAGTATAAGGAAAGAGACCCAGTACTTC.

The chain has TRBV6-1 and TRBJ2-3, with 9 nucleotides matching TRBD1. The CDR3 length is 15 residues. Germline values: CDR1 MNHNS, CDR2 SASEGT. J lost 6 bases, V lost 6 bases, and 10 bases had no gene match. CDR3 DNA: TGTGCCAGCAGGGACAGGGGTCTCTCCAGGGATACGCAGTATTTT. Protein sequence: CASRDRGLSRDTQYF.

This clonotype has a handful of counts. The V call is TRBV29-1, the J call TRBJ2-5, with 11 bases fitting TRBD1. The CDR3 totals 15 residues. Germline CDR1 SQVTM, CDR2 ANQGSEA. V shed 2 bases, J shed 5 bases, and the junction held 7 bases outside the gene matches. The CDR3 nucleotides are TGCAGCGTTGAAACCGGACAGGGGGCGCGGGAGACCCAGTACTTC. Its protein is CSVETGQGARETQYF.

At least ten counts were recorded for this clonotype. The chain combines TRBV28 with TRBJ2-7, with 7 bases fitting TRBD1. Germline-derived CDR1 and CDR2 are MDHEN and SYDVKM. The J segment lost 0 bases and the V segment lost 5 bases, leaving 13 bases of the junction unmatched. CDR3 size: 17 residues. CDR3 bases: TGTGCCAGCAGTCCTATTGGGACAGAGCGGAGCTCCTACGAGCAGTACTTC. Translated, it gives CASSPIGTERSSYEQYF.

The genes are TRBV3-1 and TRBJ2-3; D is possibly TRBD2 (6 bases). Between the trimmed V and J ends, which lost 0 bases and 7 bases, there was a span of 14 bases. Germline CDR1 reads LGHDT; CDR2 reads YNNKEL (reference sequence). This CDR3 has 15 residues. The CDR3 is CASSQDPSAGNTQYF. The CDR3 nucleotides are TGTGCCAGCAGCCAAGATCCCTCGGCGGGAAATACGCAGTATTTT.

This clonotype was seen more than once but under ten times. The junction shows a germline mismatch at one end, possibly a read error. The CDR3 nucleotides are TGTGTCAGCAGTTTATTTTCGGGGGGAGGGGGGACCCAGTACTTC. Translation gives CVSSLFSGGGGTQYF. This chain uses TRBV28 with TRBJ2-5, with TRBD2 as a possible D gene (7 bases). Germline CDR1 MDHEN, CDR2 SYDVKM. This CDR3 region has 15 residues.

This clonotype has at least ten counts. The CDR3 nucleotides are TGTGCCAGTACCCCCCTGGGGACACCTCTCTACGAGCAGTACTTC. Translation gives CASTPLGTPLYEQYF. The chain uses TRBV27 and TRBJ2-7, with TRBD1 as a possible D gene (6 bases). CDR3 length equals 15 residues. Germline values: CDR1 MNHEY, CDR2 SMNVEV (reference sequence). Trimming cost V 9 bases and J 3 bases, with 21 bases left between them.

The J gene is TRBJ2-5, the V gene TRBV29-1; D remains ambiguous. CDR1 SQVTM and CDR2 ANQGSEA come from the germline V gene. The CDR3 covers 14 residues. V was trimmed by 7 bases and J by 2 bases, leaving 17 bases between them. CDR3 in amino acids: CSGVLVTFQETQYF. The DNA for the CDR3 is TGCAGCGGGGTCCTTGTAACATTTCAAGAGACCCAGTACTTC.

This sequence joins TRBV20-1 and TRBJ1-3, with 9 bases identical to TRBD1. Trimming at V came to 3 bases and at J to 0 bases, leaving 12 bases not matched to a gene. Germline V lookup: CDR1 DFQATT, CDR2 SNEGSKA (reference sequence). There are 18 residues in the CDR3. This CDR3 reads CSARPFRGQGFSGNTIYF. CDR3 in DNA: TGCAGTGCTAGGCCATTTCGGGGACAGGGCTTCTCTGGAAACACCATATATTTT.

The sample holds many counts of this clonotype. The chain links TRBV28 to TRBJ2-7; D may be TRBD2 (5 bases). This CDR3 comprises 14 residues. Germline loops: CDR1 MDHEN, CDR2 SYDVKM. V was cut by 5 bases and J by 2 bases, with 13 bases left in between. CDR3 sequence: CASSAPGSTYEQYF. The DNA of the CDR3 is TGTGCCAGCAGTGCCCCGGGGAGTACCTACGAGCAGTACTTC.

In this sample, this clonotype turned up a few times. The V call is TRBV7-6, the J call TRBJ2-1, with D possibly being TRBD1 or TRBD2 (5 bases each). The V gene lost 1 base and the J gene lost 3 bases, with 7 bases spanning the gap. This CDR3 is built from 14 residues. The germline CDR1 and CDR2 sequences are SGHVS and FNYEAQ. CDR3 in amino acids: CASSLVGVYNEQFF. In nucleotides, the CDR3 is TGTGCCAGCAGCTTAGTGGGGGTCTACAATGAGCAGTTCTTC.

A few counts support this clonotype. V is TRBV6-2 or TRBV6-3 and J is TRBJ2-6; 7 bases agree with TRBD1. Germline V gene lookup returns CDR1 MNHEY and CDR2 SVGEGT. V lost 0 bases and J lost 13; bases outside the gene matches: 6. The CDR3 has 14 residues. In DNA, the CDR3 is TGTGCCAGCAGTTACTCGGGGACAGCCCGGGTCCTGACTTTC. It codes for CASSYSGTARVLTF.

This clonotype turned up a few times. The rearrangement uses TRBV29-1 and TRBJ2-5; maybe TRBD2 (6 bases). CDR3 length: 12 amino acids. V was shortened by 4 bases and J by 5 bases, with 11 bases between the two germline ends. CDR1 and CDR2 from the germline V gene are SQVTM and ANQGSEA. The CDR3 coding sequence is TGCAGCGTTGCCGGAGGGCCGGAGACCCAGTACTTC. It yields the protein CSVAGGPETQYF.

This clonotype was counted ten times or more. This CDR3 is CASRGAEALLEAFF. The CDR3 DNA follows: TGTGCCAGCAGGGGAGCGGAGGCACTACTTGAAGCTTTCTTT. The genes are TRBV27 and TRBJ1-1; D gene ambiguous. CDR3 size: 14 residues. V was cut by 6 bases and J by 7 bases, with 18 bases left in between. Germline V CDR1 and CDR2: MNHEY, SMNVEV (reference sequence).

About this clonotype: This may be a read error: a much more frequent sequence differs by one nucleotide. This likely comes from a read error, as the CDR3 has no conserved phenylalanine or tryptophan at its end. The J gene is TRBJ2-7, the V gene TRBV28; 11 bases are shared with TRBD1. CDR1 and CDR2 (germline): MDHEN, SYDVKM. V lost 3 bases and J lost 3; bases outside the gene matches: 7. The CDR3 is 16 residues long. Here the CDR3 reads CASSFRDRGNIYEQYL. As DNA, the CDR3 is TGTGCCAGCAGTTTCCGGGACAGGGGGAATATCTACGAGCAGTACCTC.

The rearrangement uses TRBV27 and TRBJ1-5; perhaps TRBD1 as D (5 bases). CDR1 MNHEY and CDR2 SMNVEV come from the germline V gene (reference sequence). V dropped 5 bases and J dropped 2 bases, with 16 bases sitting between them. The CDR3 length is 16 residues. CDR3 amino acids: CASSPRGLLGNQPQHF. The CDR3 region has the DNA TGTGCCAGCAGTCCCCGGGGACTCCTGGGCAATCAGCCCCAGCATTTT.

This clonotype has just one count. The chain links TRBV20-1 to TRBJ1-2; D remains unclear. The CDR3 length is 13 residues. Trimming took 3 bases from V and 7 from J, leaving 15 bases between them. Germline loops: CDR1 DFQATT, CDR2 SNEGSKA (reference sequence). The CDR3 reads CSASDPRRIGYTF. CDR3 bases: TGCAGTGCTAGCGATCCGAGAAGGATTGGCTACACCTTC.

CDR3 region: CASSLNQGFGLGSGANVLTF. In nucleotides, the CDR3 is TGCGCCAGCAGCTTGAACCAGGGTTTCGGTCTAGGCTCTGGGGCCAACGTCCTGACTTTC. This chain links TRBV5-1 with TRBJ2-6; TRBD1 might be the D (5 bases). CDR1 and CDR2 from the germline V gene are SGHRS and YFSETQ. V was pared by 1 base and J by 0 bases, with 20 bases between. This CDR3 region has 20 residues.

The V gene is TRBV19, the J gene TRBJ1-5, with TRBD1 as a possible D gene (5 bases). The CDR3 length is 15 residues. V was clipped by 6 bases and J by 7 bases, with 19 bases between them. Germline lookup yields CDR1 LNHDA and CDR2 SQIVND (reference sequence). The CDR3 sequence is CASRRALRGWQPQHF. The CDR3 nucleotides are TGTGCCAGTAGGAGGGCCTTAAGGGGTTGGCAGCCCCAGCATTTT.

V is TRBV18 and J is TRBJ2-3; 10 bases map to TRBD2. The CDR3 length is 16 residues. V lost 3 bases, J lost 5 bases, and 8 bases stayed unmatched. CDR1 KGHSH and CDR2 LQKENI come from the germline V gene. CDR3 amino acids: CASSPVLAGVGDTQYF. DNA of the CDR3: TGTGCCAGCTCACCTGTTCTAGCGGGAGTAGGAGATACGCAGTATTTT.

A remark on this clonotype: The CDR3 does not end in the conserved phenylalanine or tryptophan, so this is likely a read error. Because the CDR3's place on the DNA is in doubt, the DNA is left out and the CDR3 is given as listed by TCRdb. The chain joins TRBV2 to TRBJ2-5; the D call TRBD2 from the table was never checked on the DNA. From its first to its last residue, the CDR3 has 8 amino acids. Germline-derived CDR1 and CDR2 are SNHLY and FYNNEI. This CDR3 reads CASSELAG.

The CDR3 region is CASSLQAATDTQYF. CDR3 in DNA: TGTGCCAGCAGTTTACAGGCAGCCACAGATACGCAGTATTTT. This chain links TRBV28 with TRBJ2-3; D call uncertain. CDR3 length: 14 residues. Germline V gene sequence: CDR1 MDHEN, CDR2 SYDVKM. The germline V and J ends were trimmed by 2 bases and 2 bases, with 8 bases remaining between them.

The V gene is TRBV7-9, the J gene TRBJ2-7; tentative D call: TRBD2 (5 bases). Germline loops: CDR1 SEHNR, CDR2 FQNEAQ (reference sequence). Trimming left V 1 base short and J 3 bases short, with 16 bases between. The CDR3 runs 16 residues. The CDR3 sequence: CASSLVPGDADYEQYF. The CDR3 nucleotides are TGTGCCAGCAGCTTAGTGCCCGGGGATGCCGACTACGAGCAGTACTTC.

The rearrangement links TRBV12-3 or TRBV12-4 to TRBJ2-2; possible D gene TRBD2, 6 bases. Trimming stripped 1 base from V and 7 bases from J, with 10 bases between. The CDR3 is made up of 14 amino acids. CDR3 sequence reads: CASSLGGEYGELFF. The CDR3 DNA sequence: TGTGCCAGCAGTTTAGGGGGGGAGTACGGGGAGCTGTTTTTT.

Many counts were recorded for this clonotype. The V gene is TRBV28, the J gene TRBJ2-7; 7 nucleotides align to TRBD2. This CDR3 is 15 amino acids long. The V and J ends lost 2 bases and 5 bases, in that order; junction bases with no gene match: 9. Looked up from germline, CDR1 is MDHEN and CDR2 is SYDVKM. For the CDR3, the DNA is TGTGCCAGCAGTTTAGCTTCAGCGGGGTCTCACGAGCAGTACTTC. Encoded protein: CASSLASAGSHEQYF.

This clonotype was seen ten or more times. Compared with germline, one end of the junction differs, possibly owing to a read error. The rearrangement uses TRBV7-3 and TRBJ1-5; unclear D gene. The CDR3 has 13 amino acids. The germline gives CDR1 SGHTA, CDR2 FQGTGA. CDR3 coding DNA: TGTGCCAGCAGTTTAATCCGGGGTCAGCCCCAGCATTTT. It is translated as CASSLIRGQPQHF.

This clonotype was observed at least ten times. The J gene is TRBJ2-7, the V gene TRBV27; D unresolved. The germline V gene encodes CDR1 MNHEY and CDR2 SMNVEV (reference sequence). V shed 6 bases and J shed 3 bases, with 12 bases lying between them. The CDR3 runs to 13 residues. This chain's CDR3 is CASSLRIFYEQYF. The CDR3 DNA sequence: TGTGCCAGCAGCCTAAGGATCTTCTACGAGCAGTACTTC.

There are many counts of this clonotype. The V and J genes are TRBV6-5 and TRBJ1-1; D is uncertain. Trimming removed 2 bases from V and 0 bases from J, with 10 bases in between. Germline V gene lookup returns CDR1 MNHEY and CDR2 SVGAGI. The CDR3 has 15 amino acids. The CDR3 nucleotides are TGTGCCAGCAGTTACAGCAGGCGCTTGAACACTGAAGCTTTCTTT. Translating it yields CASSYSRRLNTEAFF.

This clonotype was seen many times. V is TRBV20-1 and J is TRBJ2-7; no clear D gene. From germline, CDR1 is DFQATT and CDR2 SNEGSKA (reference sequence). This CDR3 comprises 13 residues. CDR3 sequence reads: CSLEPSLSYEQYF. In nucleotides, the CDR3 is TGCAGCCTCGAGCCGAGCCTCTCCTACGAGCAGTACTTC.

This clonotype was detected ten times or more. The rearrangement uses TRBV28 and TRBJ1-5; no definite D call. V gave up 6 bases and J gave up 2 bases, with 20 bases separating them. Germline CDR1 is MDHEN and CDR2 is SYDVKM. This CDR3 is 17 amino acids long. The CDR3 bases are TGTGCCAGCAGACCCCGGCCGGCGGCAGGACGCAATCAGCCCCAGCATTTT. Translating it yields CASRPRPAAGRNQPQHF.